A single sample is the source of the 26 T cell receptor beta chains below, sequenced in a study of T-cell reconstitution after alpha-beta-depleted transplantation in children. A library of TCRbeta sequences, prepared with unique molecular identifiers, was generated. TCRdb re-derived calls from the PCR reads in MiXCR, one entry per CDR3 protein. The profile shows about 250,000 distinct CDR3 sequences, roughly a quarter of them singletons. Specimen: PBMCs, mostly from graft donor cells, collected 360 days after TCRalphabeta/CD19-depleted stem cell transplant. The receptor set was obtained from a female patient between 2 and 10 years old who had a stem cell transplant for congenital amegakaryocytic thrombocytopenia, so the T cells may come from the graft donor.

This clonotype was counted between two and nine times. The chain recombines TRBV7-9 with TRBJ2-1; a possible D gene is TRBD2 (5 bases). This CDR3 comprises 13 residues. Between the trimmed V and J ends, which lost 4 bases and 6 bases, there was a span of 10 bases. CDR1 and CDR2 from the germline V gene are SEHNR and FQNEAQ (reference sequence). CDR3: CASSYEGPNEQFF. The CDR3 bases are TGTGCCAGCAGCTACGAGGGTCCCAATGAGCAGTTCTTC.

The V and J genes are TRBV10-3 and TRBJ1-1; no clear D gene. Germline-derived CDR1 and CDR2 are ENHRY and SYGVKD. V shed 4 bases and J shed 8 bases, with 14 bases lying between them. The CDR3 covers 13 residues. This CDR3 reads CAISGMRYREAFF. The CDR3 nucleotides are TGTGCCATCAGTGGTATGCGGTATCGAGAAGCTTTCTTT.

This chain's CDR3 is CASSSIGRGGSPDTQYF. The CDR3 region has the DNA TGCGCCAGCAGCTCCATCGGGCGGGGGGGCTCCCCAGATACGCAGTATTTT. V gene TRBV5-1 combines with J gene TRBJ2-3; 9 nucleotides agree with TRBD2. J was trimmed by 4 bases and V by 3 bases; bases with no gene match: 12. The germline V gene has CDR1 SGHRS and CDR2 YFSETQ. The CDR3 has 17 residues.

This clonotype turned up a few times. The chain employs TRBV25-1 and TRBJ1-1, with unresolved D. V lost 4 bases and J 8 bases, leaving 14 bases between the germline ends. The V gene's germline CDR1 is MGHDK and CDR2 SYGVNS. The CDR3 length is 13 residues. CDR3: CASSVRSAREAFF. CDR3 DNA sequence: TGTGCCAGCAGTGTTAGGAGTGCCAGGGAAGCTTTCTTT. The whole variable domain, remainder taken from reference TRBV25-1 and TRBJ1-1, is EADIYQTPRYLVIGTGKKITLECSQTMGHDKMYWYQQDPGMELHLIHYSYGVNSTEKGDLSSESTVSRIRTEHFPLTLESARPSHTSQYLCASSVRSAREAFFGQGTRLTVV.

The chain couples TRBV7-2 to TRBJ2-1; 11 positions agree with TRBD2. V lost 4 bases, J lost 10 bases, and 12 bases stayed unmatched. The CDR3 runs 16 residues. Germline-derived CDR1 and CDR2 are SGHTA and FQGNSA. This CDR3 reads CASSSSRLAGPIEQFF. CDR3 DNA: TGTGCCAGCAGCTCTTCTCGACTAGCGGGGCCCATAGAGCAGTTCTTC.

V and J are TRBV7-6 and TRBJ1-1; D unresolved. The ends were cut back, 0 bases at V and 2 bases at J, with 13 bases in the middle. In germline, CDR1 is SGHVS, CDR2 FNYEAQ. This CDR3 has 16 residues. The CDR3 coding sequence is TGTGCCAGCAGCTTAGCGATGCAGGCACCTAACACTGAAGCTTTCTTT. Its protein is CASSLAMQAPNTEAFF.

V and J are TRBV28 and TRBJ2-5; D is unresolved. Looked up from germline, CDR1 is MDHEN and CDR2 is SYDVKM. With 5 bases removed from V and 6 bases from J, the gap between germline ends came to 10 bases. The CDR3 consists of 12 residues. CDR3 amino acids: CASSRPAKTQYF. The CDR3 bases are TGTGCCAGCAGTCGACCGGCGAAGACCCAGTACTTC.

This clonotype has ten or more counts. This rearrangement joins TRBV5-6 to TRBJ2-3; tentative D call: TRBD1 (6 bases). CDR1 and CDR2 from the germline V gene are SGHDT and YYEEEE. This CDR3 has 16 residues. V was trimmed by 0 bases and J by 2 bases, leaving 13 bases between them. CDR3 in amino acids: CASSLVWAGDTDTQYF. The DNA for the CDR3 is TGTGCCAGCAGCTTGGTGTGGGCAGGGGACACAGATACGCAGTATTTT.

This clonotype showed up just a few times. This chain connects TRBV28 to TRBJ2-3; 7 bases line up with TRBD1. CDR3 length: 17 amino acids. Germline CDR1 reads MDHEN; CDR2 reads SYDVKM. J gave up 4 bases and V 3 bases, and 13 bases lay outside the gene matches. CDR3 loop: CASSFGLRGRDADTQYF. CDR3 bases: TGTGCCAGCAGTTTTGGTCTCAGGGGGAGAGACGCAGATACGCAGTATTTT.

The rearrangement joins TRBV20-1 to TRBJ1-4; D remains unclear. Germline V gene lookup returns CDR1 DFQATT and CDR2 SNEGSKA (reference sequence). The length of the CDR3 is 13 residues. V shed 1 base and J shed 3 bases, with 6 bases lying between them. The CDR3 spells CSARARPNEKLFF. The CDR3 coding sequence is TGCAGTGCTAGAGCGCGTCCTAATGAAAAACTGTTTTTT.

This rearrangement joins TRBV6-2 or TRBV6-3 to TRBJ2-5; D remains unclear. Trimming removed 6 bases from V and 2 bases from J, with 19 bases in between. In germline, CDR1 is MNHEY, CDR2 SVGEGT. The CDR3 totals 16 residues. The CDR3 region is CASRPDVWPRQETQYF. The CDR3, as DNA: TGTGCCAGCAGACCCGACGTTTGGCCGAGACAAGAGACCCAGTACTTC.

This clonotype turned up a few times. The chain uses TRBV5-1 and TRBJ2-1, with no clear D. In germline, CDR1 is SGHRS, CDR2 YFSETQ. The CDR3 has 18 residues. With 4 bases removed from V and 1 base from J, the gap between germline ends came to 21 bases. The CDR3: CASSKAETLVFSYNEQFF. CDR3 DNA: TGCGCCAGCAGCAAGGCCGAGACATTGGTCTTTTCCTACAATGAGCAGTTCTTC.

The CDR3 bases are TGTGCCACCAGCAGGGGAGGGTCCTACGAGCAGTACTTC. It translates to CATSRGGSYEQYF. This sequence joins TRBV15 and TRBJ2-7; 7 bases are a match to TRBD2. CDR3 length equals 13 residues. J was trimmed by 1 base and V by 3 bases; bases with no gene match: 0. Germline values: CDR1 LNHNV, CDR2 YYDKDF (reference sequence).

The CDR3 sequence: CSAGDPGDSYEQYF. CDR3 nucleotide sequence: TGCAGCGCCGGGGATCCAGGGGACTCCTACGAGCAGTACTTC. The V gene is TRBV29-1, the J gene TRBJ2-7; maybe TRBD1 (6 bases). The CDR3 has 14 amino acids. Trimming cost V 7 bases and J 0 bases, with 16 bases left between them. Per the germline V gene, CDR1 is SQVTM and CDR2 is ANQGSEA.

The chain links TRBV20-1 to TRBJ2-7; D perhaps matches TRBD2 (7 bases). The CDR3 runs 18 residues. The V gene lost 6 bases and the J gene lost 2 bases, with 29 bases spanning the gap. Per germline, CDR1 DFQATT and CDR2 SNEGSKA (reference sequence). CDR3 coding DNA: TGCAGTGCCCCGTGGGGGAGGGGGAAAATAAGGCCCACCTACGAGCAGTACTTC. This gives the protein CSAPWGRGKIRPTYEQYF.

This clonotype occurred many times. The CDR3 protein is CASSLERRTDTQYF. CDR3 bases: TGTGCCAGCAGTTTGGAGCGTCGCACAGATACGCAGTATTTT. The chain joins TRBV6-5 to TRBJ2-3; D ambiguous. Per germline, CDR1 MNHEY and CDR2 SVGAGI. V was shortened by 4 bases and J by 1 base, with 9 bases between the two germline ends. The CDR3 totals 14 residues.

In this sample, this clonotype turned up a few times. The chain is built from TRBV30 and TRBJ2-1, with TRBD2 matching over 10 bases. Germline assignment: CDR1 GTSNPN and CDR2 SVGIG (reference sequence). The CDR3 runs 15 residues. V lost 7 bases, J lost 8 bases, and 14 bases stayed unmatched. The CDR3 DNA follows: TGTGCCTTCAACCGCGGGACTAGCGTTCTCGATGAGCAGTTCTTC. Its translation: CAFNRGTSVLDEQFF.

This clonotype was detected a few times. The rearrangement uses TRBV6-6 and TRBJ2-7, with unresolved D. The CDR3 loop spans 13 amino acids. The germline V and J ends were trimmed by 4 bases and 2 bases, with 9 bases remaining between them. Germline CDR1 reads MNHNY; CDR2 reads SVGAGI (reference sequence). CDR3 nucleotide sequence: TGTGCCAGCAGTTTCCCCGCAACCTACGAGCAGTACTTC. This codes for CASSFPATYEQYF.

Here the CDR3 reads CASSLSGDYGYTF. CDR3 DNA: TGTGCCAGCAGCTTGTCGGGAGACTATGGCTACACCTTC. V is TRBV11-2 and J is TRBJ1-2; unclear D gene. V lost 3 bases to trimming and J lost 3 bases, with 8 bases between them. This CDR3 contains 13 residues. CDR1 SGHAT and CDR2 FQNNGV come from the germline V gene.

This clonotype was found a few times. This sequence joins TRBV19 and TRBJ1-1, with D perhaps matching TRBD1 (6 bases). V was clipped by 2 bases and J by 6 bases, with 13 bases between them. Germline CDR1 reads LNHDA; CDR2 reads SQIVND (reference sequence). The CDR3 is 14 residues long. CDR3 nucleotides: TGTGCCAGTAGTATATCGCAGGGGAGCCCTGAAGCTTTCTTT. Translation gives CASSISQGSPEAFF.

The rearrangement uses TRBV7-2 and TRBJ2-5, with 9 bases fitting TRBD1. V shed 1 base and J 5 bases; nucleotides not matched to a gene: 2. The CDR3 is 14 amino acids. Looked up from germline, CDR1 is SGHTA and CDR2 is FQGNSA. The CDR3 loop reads CASSLGDRVETQYF. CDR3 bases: TGTGCCAGCAGCTTAGGGGACAGGGTGGAGACCCAGTACTTC.

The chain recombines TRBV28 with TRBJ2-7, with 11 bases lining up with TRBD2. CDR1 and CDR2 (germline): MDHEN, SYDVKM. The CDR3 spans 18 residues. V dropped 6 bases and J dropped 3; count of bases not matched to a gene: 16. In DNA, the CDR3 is TGTGCCAGCAGCCCGACTAGCGGGGAGAGGGTAGGGGACTACGAGCAGTACTTC. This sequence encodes CASSPTSGERVGDYEQYF.

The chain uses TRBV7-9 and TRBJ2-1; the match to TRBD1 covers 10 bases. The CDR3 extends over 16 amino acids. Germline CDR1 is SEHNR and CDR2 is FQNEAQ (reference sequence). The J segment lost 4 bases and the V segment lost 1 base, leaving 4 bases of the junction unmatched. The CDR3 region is CASSLEGTGVYNEQFF. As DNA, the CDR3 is TGTGCCAGCAGCTTAGAAGGGACAGGGGTTTACAATGAGCAGTTCTTC.

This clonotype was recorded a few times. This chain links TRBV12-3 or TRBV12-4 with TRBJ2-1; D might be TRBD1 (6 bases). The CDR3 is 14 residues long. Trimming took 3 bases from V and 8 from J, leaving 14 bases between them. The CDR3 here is CASSFSGDDHEQFF. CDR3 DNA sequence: TGTGCCAGCAGTTTTTCAGGGGATGACCATGAGCAGTTCTTC.

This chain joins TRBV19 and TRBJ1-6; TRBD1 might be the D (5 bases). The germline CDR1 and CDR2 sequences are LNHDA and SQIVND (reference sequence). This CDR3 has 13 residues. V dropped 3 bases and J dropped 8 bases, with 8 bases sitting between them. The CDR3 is CASSIQGYSPLHF. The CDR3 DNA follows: TGTGCCAGTAGTATTCAGGGTTATTCACCCCTCCACTTT.

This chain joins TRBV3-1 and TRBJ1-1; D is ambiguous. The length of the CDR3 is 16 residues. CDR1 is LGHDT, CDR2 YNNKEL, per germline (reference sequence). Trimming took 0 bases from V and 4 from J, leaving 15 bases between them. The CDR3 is CASSQDSRERPTEAFF. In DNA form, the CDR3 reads TGTGCCAGCAGCCAAGATTCAAGGGAGCGGCCCACTGAAGCTTTCTTT. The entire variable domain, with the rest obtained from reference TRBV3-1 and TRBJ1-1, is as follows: DTAVSQTPKYLVTQMGNDKSIKCEQNLGHDTMYWYKQDSKKFLKIMFSYNNKELIINETVPNRFSPKSPDKAHLNLHINSLELGDSAVYFCASSQDSRERPTEAFFGQGTRLTVV.